Reported below is one T cell receptor beta chain. The target antigen is unknown. This CDR3 spans 14 amino acids. Germline CDR1 is SGHTA and CDR2 is FQGNSA. V was clipped by 3 bases and J by 5 bases; unmatched bases: 5. PCR primers comprised 60 Vbeta and 13 Jbeta primers. TCRdb's copy holds only in-frame clones and misses some; the assay was immunoSEQ multiplex PCR. In total, the table holds some 120,000 clones. The record originates from a study of cytomegalovirus exposure and HLA in healthy donors. Study-wide results and limits: A later analysis associated 15,000 to 20,000 TCR beta sequences with HLA alleles at a 0.05 false discovery rate. CMV serostatus stood as the only immune exposure information on hand.

The sequence derives from a man aged 25-45 years in good health and CMV-seronegative. The J gene is TRBJ1-1, the V gene TRBV7-2, with 8 bases that match TRBD1. The sequenced material came from PBMCs. CDR3 coding DNA: TGTGCCAGCAGCTTTACAGGGGGAAGTACTGAAGCTTTCTTT. This encodes CASSFTGGSTEAFF.